This entry is about one TCR beta chain. The antigen remains undetermined. A read error is possible here, since a much larger clone lies one base away. From germline, CDR1 is DFQATT and CDR2 SNEGSKA (reference sequence). The CDR3 covers 13 residues. Trimming took 3 bases from V and 7 from J, leaving 15 bases between them. This record belongs to a study of regulatory T cells in long-lasting Graves disease. Study details: Over 5 years of antithyroid drugs with positive TSH receptor antibodies was taken to mean persistent Graves' disease.

Time point here: persistent/refractory GD, antithyroid drugs over 5 years with positive TRAb. Making the TCR library involved RNA that had been extracted from PBMCs. The source of the patients was an endocrinology department in Xi'an, China. Regarding the study as a whole: The number of shared public clonotypes was higher in persistent patients (more than 2,500) than new patients (more than 850).

With iRepertoire HTBI primers and Arm-PCR of CDR3 regions, TCR beta libraries were built. Each CDR3 protein gets one entry after TCRdb re-called the multiplex PCR reads with MiXCR. The sample consists of hundreds of thousands of distinct CDR3 sequences, around 19% of them appearing once. The specimen comprised peripheral blood mononuclear cells (PBMCs), sampled when the disease was refractory, from a patient treated with antithyroid drugs. This sequence originates from a female donor with Graves disease. This chain joins TRBV20-1 and TRBJ1-2; D is uncertain. The CDR3 here is CSARRAEDGGYTF. CDR3 sequence (DNA): TGCAGTGCTAGGAGGGCGGAGGATGGTGGCTACACCTTC.